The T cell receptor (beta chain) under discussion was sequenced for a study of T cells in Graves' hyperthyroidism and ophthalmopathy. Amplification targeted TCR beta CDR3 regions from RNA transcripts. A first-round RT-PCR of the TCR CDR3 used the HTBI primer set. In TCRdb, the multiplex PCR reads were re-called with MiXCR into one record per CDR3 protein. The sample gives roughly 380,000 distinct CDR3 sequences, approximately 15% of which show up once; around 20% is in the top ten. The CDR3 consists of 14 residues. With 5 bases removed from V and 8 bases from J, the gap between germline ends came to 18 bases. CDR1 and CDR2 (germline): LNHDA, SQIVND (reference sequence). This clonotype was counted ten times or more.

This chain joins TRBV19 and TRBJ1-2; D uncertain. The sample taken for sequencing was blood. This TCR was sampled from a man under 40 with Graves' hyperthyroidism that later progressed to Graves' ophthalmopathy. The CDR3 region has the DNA TGTGCCAGTAGTCGCGACGGAGGACTGGGCGGCTACACCTTC. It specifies CASSRDGGLGGYTF.